This T cell receptor beta chain was documented in a study of T cell responses to AZD1222 COVID-19 vaccine. Whole-study findings and limits: Spike regions recognized by vaccine-associated CD4 TCRs spanned the protein, led by 160-218 and 743-854. Donors were largely white British and mainly female; clonal diversity was possibly underestimated. The number of AZD1222 recipients seropositive at baseline was only 6 or 7.

From germline, CDR1 is ENHRY and CDR2 SYGVKD. With 6 bases clipped from V and 6 bases from J, the junction kept 2 bases outside the gene matches. The CDR3 has 12 residues. On this clone itself: Its antigen remains unidentified.

Only in-frame clones appear in the TCRdb table, and some are missing; sequencing was by immunoSEQ multiplex PCR. The sample lists about 140,000 clones, around 90% occurring once. Sequences were derived from peripheral blood, sampled 28 days after the second AZD1222 dose. The chain is built from TRBV10-3 and TRBJ1-2, with 9 bases aligning to TRBD1. This TCR was recovered from an adult who received the AZD1222 COVID-19 vaccine. This CDR3 is CAIRDRGDGYTF. The DNA of the CDR3 is TGTGCCATCAGGGACAGGGGAGATGGCTACACCTTC.